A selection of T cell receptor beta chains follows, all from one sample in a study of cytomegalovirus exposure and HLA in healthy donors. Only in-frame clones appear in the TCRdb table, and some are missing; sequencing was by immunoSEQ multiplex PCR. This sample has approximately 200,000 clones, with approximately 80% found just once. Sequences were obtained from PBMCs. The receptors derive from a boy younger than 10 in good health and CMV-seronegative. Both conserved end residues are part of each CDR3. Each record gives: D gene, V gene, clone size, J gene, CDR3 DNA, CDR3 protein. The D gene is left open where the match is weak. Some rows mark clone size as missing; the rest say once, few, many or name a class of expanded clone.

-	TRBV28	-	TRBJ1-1	TGTGCCAGCAGTTCTACAGGAGCGGGAAACACTGAAGCTTTCTTT	CASSSTGAGNTEAFF
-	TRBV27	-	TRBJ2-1	TGTGCCAGCAGTTTAAGCGGAAACAGAGTTTCCTACAATGAGCAGTTCTTC	CASSLSGNRVSYNEQFF
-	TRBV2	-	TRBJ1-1	TGTGCCAGCAGTGACGGGAGTGGAGCTTTCTTT	CASSDGSGAFF
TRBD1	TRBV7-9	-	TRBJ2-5	TGTGCCAGCAGCCCGAGGGGGGACAGGGCATCGGAGACCCAGTACTTC	CASSPRGDRASETQYF
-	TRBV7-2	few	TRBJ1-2	TGTGCCAGCAGCTTAGTGGCAGGGGCACGGGGCTACACCTTC	CASSLVAGARGYTF
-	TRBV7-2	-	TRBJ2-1	TGTGCCAGCAGCTTTAGGCGTGCAGGAGAGCAGTTCTTC	CASSFRRAGEQFF
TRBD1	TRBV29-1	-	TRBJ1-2	TGCAGCGTTGGGTGGACAGGCTATGGCTACACCTTC	CSVGWTGYGYTF
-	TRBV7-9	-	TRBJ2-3	TGTGCCAGCAGCCTTAGTCTTCCCACAGATACGCAGTATTTT	CASSLSLPTDTQYF
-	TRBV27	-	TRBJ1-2	TGTGCCAGCTGGGCGGACACTGAACCCTATGGCTACACCTTC	CASWADTEPYGYTF
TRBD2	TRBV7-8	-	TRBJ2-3	TGTGCCAGCAGCTTATGGGGCGGGGGTGCAGATACGCAGTATTTT	CASSLWGGGADTQYF
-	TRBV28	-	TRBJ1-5	TGTGCCAGCAGTTTAGGCAGGGCTCAGCCCCAGCATTTT	CASSLGRAQPQHF
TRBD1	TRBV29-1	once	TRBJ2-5	TGCAGCGTTTTAGGACAGGGAGAGACCCAGTACTTC	CSVLGQGETQYF
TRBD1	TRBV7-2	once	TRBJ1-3	TGTGCCAGCAGCTTAGATGGGACAGGCGGAAACACCATATATTTT	CASSLDGTGGNTIYF
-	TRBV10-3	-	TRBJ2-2	TGTGCCTCCAACCAGGACATAACCGGGGAGCTGTTTTTT	CASNQDITGELFF
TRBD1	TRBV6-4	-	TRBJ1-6	TGTGCCACTCATCCCGGGACAGGGTCTAATTCACCCCTCCACTTT	CATHPGTGSNSPLHF
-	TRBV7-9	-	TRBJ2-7	TGTGCCAGCAGCTTAGAAGGGGGCTACGAGCAGTACTTC	CASSLEGGYEQYF
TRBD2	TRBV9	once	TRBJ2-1	TGTGCCAGCAGCGAGGGGGATAGCGGGGGGAATGAGCAGTTCTTC	CASSEGDSGGNEQFF
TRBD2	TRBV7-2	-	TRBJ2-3	TGTGCCAGCAGCTTCGGGGGGAGGGAGGATACGCAGTATTTT	CASSFGGREDTQYF
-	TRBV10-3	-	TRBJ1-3	TGTGCCATCAGTGAGACAGGGATATTATGGGGAAACACCATATATTTT	CAISETGILWGNTIYF
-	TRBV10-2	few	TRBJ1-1	TGCGCCAGCAGTGAGATCGGGAACACTGAAGCTTTCTTT	CASSEIGNTEAFF
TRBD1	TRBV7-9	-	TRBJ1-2	TGTGCCAGCAGCCATCCGGGACAGGACTATGGCTACACCTTC	CASSHPGQDYGYTF
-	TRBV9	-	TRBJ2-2	TGTGCCAGCAGCGGCTACAGGGGGAGGGACACCGGGGAGCTGTTTTTT	CASSGYRGRDTGELFF
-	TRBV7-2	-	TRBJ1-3	TGTGCCAGCAGTAGGGGCCTCTCTGGAAACACCATATATTTT	CASSRGLSGNTIYF
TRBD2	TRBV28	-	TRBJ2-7	TGTGCCAGCAGGGGGGGGTTTGGGGAAGCCTACGAGCAGTACTTC	CASRGGFGEAYEQYF
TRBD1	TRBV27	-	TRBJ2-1	TGTGCCAGCAGTTCCGCCACCGGGACAGTACACAATGAGCAGTTCTTC	CASSSATGTVHNEQFF
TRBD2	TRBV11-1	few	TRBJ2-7	TGTGCCAGCAGCTTAGCGCCGGGGGGACACGAGCAGTACTTC	CASSLAPGGHEQYF
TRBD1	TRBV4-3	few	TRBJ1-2	TGCGCCAGCAGCCAAGAGAGGCTTTGGGACAGCTGGAACTATGGCTACACCTTC	CASSQERLWDSWNYGYTF
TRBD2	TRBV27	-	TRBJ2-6	TGTGCCAGCCCCCGATTGGGGAGGGTCGGGGCCAACGTCCTGACTTTC	CASPRLGRVGANVLTF
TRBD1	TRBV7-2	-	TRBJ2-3	TGTGCCAGCAGCTTCGGGACAGGGGGGGATACGCAGTATTTT	CASSFGTGGDTQYF
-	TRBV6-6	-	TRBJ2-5	TGTGCCAGCAGTTACCTGCTGCGGGGGCCCCAAGAGACCCAGTACTTC	CASSYLLRGPQETQYF
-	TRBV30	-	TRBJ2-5	TGTGCCTGGAGCAGACTTTCCCAAGAGACCCAGTACTTC	CAWSRLSQETQYF
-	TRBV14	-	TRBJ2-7	TGTGCCAGCAGCCATGGGGGTACGGGAGCCCCCGAGCAGTACTTC	CASSHGGTGAPEQYF
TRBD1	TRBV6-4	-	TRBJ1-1	TGTGCCAGCAGTGACTCAACAGGGGGTCTCGTGGGAGCTTTCTTT	CASSDSTGGLVGAFF
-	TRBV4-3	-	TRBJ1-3	TGCGCCAGCAGCCAAACTCACAGCTCTGGAAACACCATATATTTT	CASSQTHSSGNTIYF
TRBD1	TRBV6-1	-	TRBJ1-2	TGTGCCAGCCGGGACAGCTTCTATGGCTACACCTTC	CASRDSFYGYTF
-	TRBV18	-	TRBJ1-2	TGTGCCAGCTCTCCGGGGGGTAGCTATGGCTACACCTTC	CASSPGGSYGYTF
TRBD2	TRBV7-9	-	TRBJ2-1	TGTGCCAGCAGCTTGCCTAGGACTAGAGCGCAGTTCTTC	CASSLPRTRAQFF
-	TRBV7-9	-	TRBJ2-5	TGTGCCAGCAGCATACCGAACAGGGAAAACCAAGAGACCCAGTACTTC	CASSIPNRENQETQYF
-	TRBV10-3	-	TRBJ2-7	TGTGCCATCAGTGACCCACTCATTTCGGGATTTGGGGAGCAGTACTTC	CAISDPLISGFGEQYF
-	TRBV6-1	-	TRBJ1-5	TGTGTCAGCAGTGTTTTGTCTCGCGGTCAGCCCCAGCATTTT	CVSSVLSRGQPQHF
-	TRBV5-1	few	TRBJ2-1	TGCGCCAGCAGCTCGGGACTCCACAATGAGCAGTTCTTC	CASSSGLHNEQFF
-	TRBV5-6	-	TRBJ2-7	TGTGCCAGCAGCTTGTTCACAGCCTACGAGCAGTACTTC	CASSLFTAYEQYF